This TCR beta chain came from a study of cytomegalovirus exposure and HLA in healthy donors. CDR3 length: 14 amino acids. Germline lookup yields CDR1 SGHRS and CDR2 YFSETQ. The PCR ran on 60 Vbeta and 13 Jbeta primers. The protocol was immunoSEQ multiplex PCR, while the TCRdb copy is restricted to in-frame clones and leaves out a portion. Here the sample spans about 89,000 clones, around 76% being singletons. The sample consisted of PBMCs. The rearrangement uses TRBV5-1 and TRBJ2-5; TRBD1 agrees at 10 bases. The DNA end is more similar to TRBJ2-7, so the J call may be wrong. The clonotype was recovered from a man aged 30 to 45 in good health and CMV-seropositive. The CDR3 here is CASSFGTGAYEQYF. CDR3 bases: TGCGCCAGCAGCTTCGGGACAGGGGCGTACGAGCAGTACTTC.